Reported below is one T cell receptor beta chain. Its antigen remains unknown. Time point defined: recipient sample about 28 days before transplant, after cytoreduction. The length of the CDR3 is 16 residues. This specimen belongs to a study of T cell clonotyping in hematopoietic cell transplantation. Study results and limitations: Cells were unsorted, so CD4 and CD8 contributions were not separated. After transplant, recipient diversity fell while pathologically expanded clonotypes grew through day 180. Broader posttransplant TCR repertoire diversity was predicted by graft donor and pretransplant recipient Inverse Simpson Index values.

Using immunoSEQ multiplex PCR, the repertoire was profiled, and TCRdb retains in-frame clones only, with some absent. The sample carries some 11,000 clones, roughly 90% recorded once. The specimen comprised peripheral blood mononuclear cells, sampled before stem cell transplant. The clonotype was recovered from a woman aged 40 to 50 with acute myeloid leukemia. Some clones in this sample may be carry-over from other donors' samples. The chain recombines TRBV21-1 with TRBJ1-2. TRBV21-1 is annotated as a pseudogene. The CDR3 is CASSKRYPGGFYGYTF. In DNA, the CDR3 is TGTGCCAGCAGCAAACGATACCCCGGAGGATTCTATGGCTACACCTTC.